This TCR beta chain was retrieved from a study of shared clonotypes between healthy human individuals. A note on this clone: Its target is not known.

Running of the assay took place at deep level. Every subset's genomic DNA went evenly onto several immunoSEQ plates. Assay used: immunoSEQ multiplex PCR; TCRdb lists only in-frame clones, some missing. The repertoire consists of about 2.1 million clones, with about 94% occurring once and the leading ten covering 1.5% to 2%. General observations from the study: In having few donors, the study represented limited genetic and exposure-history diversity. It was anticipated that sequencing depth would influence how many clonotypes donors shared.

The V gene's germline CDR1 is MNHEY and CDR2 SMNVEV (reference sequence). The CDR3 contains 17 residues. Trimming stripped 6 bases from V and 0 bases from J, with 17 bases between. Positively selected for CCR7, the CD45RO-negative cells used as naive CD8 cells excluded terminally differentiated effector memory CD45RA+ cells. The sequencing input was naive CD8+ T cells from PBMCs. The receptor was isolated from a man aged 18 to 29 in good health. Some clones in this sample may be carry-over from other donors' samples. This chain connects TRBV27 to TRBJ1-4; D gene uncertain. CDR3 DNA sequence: TGTGCCAGCAGCAATGGGTTGTGGGGAGCAACTAATGAAAAACTGTTTTTT. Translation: CASSNGLWGATNEKLFF.